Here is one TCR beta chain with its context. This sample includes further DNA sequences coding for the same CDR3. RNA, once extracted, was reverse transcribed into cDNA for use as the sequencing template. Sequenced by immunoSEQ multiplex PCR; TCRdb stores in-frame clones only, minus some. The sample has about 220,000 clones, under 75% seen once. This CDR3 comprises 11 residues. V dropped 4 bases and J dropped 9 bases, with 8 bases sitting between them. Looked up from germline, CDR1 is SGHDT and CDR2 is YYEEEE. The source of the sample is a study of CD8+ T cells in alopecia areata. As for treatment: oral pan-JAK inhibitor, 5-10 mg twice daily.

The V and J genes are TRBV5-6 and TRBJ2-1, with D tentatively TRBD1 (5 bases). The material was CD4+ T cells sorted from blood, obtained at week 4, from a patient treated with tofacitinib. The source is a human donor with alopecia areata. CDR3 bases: TGTGCCAGCAGCCTGACAGCTGAGCAGTTCTTC. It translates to CASSLTAEQFF.